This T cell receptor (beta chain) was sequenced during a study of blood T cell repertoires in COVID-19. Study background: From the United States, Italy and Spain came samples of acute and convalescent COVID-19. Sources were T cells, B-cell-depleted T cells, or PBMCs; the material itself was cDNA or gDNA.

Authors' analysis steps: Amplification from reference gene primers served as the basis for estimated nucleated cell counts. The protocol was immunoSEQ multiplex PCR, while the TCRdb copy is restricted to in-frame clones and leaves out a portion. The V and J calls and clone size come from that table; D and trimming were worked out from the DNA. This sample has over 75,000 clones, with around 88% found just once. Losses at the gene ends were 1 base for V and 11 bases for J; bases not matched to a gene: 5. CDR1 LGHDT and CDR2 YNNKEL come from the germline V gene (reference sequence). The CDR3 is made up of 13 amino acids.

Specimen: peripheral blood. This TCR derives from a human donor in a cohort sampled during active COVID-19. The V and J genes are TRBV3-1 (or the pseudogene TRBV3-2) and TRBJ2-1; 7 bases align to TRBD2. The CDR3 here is CASSQALTSQQFF. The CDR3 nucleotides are TGTGCCAGCAGCCAAGCCTTGACTAGCCAGCAGTTCTTC.